Listed here are 23 T cell receptor beta chains from one sample, sequenced in a study of beta chain features in type 1 diabetes. Reverse transcribing all isolated RNA meant expressed TCRB transcripts were sequenced. TCRdb keeps only in-frame clones here, not all; method: immunoSEQ multiplex PCR. The data contain hundreds of thousands of clones, 15% to 17% of them singletons. Sequenced sample: naive CD4+ T cells from blood. Receptor source: a man aged 18 to 35 in good health.

This clone came up a few times. The chain combines TRBV4-1 with TRBJ2-1; 10 bases fit TRBD2. The CDR3 is 18 amino acids. V lost 1 base and J lost 6; bases outside the gene matches: 12. Germline V gives CDR1 MGHRA, CDR2 YSYEKL. This chain's CDR3 is CASSQGDPGLARRNEQFF. CDR3 bases: TGCGCCAGCAGCCAAGGGGACCCGGGACTAGCGAGGCGCAATGAGCAGTTCTTC.

This clone occurred many times. The chain is built from TRBV14 and TRBJ2-1; D remains unclear. The CDR3 has 12 residues. CDR1 and CDR2 (germline): SGHDN, FVKESK. V was shortened by 4 bases and J by 3 bases, with 4 bases between the two germline ends. As DNA, the CDR3 is TGTGCCAGCAGCCGGGACTACAATGAGCAGTTCTTC. Translated: CASSRDYNEQFF.

V and J are TRBV25-1 and TRBJ2-5, with D perhaps TRBD2 (5 bases). Germline CDR1 and CDR2: MGHDK and SYGVNS. The CDR3 is made up of 15 amino acids. Between the trimmed V and J ends, which lost 3 bases and 0 bases, there was a span of 11 bases. CDR3 DNA sequence: TGTGCCAGCAGTGAGTGGAGGTCCTACCAAGAGACCCAGTACTTC. Translating gives CASSEWRSYQETQYF.

In this sample, this clone turned up a few times. The chain links TRBV6-5 to TRBJ1-2; no clear D gene. This CDR3 has 15 amino acids. The V gene lost 2 bases and the J gene lost 2 bases, with 12 bases spanning the gap. Germline V gives CDR1 MNHEY, CDR2 SVGAGI. The DNA for the CDR3 is TGTGCCAGCAGTTACGCCCGGGAACTAAACTATGGCTACACCTTC. It codes for CASSYARELNYGYTF.

This chain links TRBV7-9 with TRBJ2-7, with 12 positions matching TRBD1. Germline-derived CDR1 and CDR2 are SEHNR and FQNEAQ (reference sequence). J gave up 6 bases and V 5 bases, and 11 bases lay outside the gene matches. The CDR3 runs to 16 residues. CDR3 protein: CASSAPGTGGAGEQYF. The CDR3 DNA reads TGTGCCAGCAGCGCTCCCGGGACAGGGGGCGCGGGCGAGCAGTACTTC.

This clone was recorded once. The rearrangement links TRBV27 to TRBJ2-7, with D tentatively TRBD1 (7 bases). The CDR3 is 18 amino acids. With 5 bases removed from V and 5 bases from J, the gap between germline ends came to 28 bases. Germline V gene data show CDR1 as MNHEY and CDR2 as SMNVEV (reference sequence). The chain's CDR3 is CASSPSPRGALGENEQYF. CDR3 nucleotides: TGTGCCAGCAGTCCCTCCCCCAGGGGGGCTCTCGGGGAGAACGAGCAGTACTTC.

The chain employs TRBV27 and TRBJ2-7, with D uncertain. Trimming took 6 bases from V and 0 from J, leaving 12 bases between them. Germline-derived CDR1 and CDR2 are MNHEY and SMNVEV (reference sequence). There are 14 residues in the CDR3. CDR3 protein: CASSVRESSYEQYF. In DNA form, the CDR3 reads TGTGCCAGCAGCGTGCGCGAAAGCTCCTACGAGCAGTACTTC.

The sample holds a few counts of this clone. The CDR3 nucleotides are TGCGCCAGCAGCCATTATCGGGACAGGTCCACAGATACGCAGTATTTT. Translation: CASSHYRDRSTDTQYF. J is TRBJ2-3 and V is TRBV5-1; 8 positions match TRBD1. The germline V gene encodes CDR1 SGHRS and CDR2 YFSETQ. V was clipped by 4 bases and J by 2 bases; unmatched bases: 9. The CDR3 is 16 amino acids.

This chain connects TRBV28 to TRBJ2-3; D is undetermined. V lost 8 bases to trimming and J lost 1 base, with 13 bases between them. CDR1 and CDR2 (germline): MDHEN, SYDVKM. The CDR3 totals 14 residues. The CDR3 loop is CASWTFSGTDTQYF. DNA of the CDR3: TGTGCCAGCTGGACCTTCAGTGGCACAGATACGCAGTATTTT.

The CDR3 region is CASSSTWGATQYF. CDR3 sequence (DNA): TGTGCCAGCAGTTCGACCTGGGGTGCTACGCAGTATTTT. V and J are TRBV27 and TRBJ2-3; no reliable D call. With 4 bases removed from V and 8 bases from J, the gap between germline ends came to 13 bases. Germline V CDR1 and CDR2: MNHEY, SMNVEV (reference sequence). The CDR3 extends over 13 amino acids.

The table lists this clone with a few counts. Distinct nucleotide sequences in the sample also encode this CDR3. The V call is TRBV5-4, the J call TRBJ1-2; D is perhaps TRBD1 (5 bases). Germline V CDR1 and CDR2: SGHNT, YYREEE (reference sequence). V lost 5 bases and J 2 bases, leaving 10 bases between the germline ends. The CDR3 has 13 amino acids. The chain's CDR3 is CASSFDRNYGYTF. DNA of the CDR3: TGTGCCAGCAGTTTTGACAGAAACTATGGCTACACCTTC.

In its sample, this clone was seen a few times. The genes are TRBV7-2 and TRBJ2-5, with a tentative D call TRBD1 (6 bases). The V end lost 5 bases, the J end lost 0 bases, and 10 bases lay between the germline ends. CDR1 SGHTA and CDR2 FQGNSA come from the germline V gene. The CDR3 loop spans 14 amino acids. CDR3 protein: CASSLQGYQETQYF. The DNA of the CDR3 is TGTGCCAGCAGCCTTCAGGGGTACCAAGAGACCCAGTACTTC.

This rearrangement joins TRBV10-3 to TRBJ2-2; D possibly uses TRBD1 or TRBD2 (6 bases each). The V and J ends lost 11 bases and 4 bases respectively, with 20 bases between them. CDR1 and CDR2 from the germline V gene are ENHRY and SYGVKD. This CDR3 is 15 amino acids long. This chain's CDR3 is CAHRGQSDSTGELFF. The DNA for the CDR3 is TGTGCCCACCGGGGGCAGTCTGATTCCACCGGGGAGCTGTTTTTT.

This clone was seen a handful of times. CDR3 in amino acids: CASSRRESGSEKLFF. The DNA of the CDR3 is TGTGCCAGCAGCCGCCGGGAGTCAGGGAGTGAAAAACTGTTTTTT. J is TRBJ1-4 and V is TRBV7-2; maybe TRBD1 (5 bases). V lost 5 bases and J 7 bases, leaving 17 bases between the germline ends. This CDR3 has 15 residues. Per the germline V gene, CDR1 is SGHTA and CDR2 is FQGNSA.

As concerns this clone: This sample includes further DNA sequences coding for the same CDR3. CDR3 coding DNA: TGTGCCAGCAGCTTAACCGGGGCTGGAAACACCATATATTTT. Translating it yields CASSLTGAGNTIYF. The chain has TRBV7-2 and TRBJ1-3; D remains unclear. Between the trimmed V and J ends, which lost 2 bases and 2 bases, there was a span of 7 bases. In germline, CDR1 is SGHTA, CDR2 FQGNSA. This CDR3 is 14 amino acids long. The variable domain in full, with the rest retrieved from reference TRBV7-2 and TRBJ1-3, is GAGVSQSPSNKVTEKGKDVELRCDPISGHTALYWYRQSLGQGLEFLIYFQGNSAPDKSGLPSDRFSAERTGGSVSTLTIQRTQQEDSAVYLCASSLTGAGNTIYFGEGSWLTVV.

The chain is built from TRBV7-2 and TRBJ2-1, with 12 bases lining up with TRBD2. The CDR3 totals 16 residues. The trim removed 5 bases at V and 4 bases at J, leaving 6 bases unmatched. Germline assignment: CDR1 SGHTA and CDR2 FQGNSA. The CDR3 region is CASSLTGTSGYNEQFF. The CDR3 nucleotides are TGTGCCAGCAGCCTAACCGGGACTAGCGGGTACAATGAGCAGTTCTTC.

The chain is built from TRBV6-5 and TRBJ1-2, with unresolved D. The CDR3 runs to 12 residues. V lost 5 bases to trimming and J lost 10 bases, with 14 bases between them. Germline V lookup: CDR1 MNHEY, CDR2 SVGAGI. CDR3 protein: CASSDPTSSYTF. CDR3 nucleotide sequence: TGTGCCAGCAGTGACCCGACATCCTCCTACACCTTC.

The chain is built from TRBV5-1 and TRBJ1-2; the D is unclear. The V end was cut by 7 bases, the J end by 5 bases, with 18 bases between. The CDR3 is 14 residues long. Looked up from germline, CDR1 is SGHRS and CDR2 is YFSETQ. CDR3 coding DNA: TGCGCCAGCGCCCCTCTCGACCCTTTATATGGCTACACCTTC. This translates into CASAPLDPLYGYTF.

This clone was seen only a few times. Distinct nucleotide sequences in the sample also encode this CDR3. This chain uses TRBV7-2 with TRBJ2-3, with unresolved D. The CDR3 extends over 11 amino acids. V lost 5 bases and J 6 bases, leaving 6 bases between the germline ends. Germline V gives CDR1 SGHTA, CDR2 FQGNSA. The CDR3 sequence is CASSPADTQYF. CDR3 bases: TGTGCCAGCAGCCCCGCGGATACGCAGTATTTT.

Only a few counts were recorded for this clone. The gene calls are TRBV7-3 and TRBJ1-6, with D unresolved. The V gene lost 4 bases and the J gene lost 8 bases, with 12 bases spanning the gap. Germline-derived CDR1 and CDR2 are SGHTA and FQGTGA. The CDR3 loop spans 14 amino acids. The CDR3 sequence: CASSSGQVDSPLHF. The CDR3 DNA follows: TGTGCCAGCAGCTCCGGGCAGGTGGATTCACCCCTCCACTTT.

V is TRBV29-1 and J is TRBJ1-1; no definite D call. Germline V lookup: CDR1 SQVTM, CDR2 ANQGSEA. V lost 6 bases and J 2 bases, leaving 16 bases between the germline ends. The CDR3 totals 14 residues. The CDR3 sequence: CSVAGRMRNTEAFF. The CDR3 nucleotides are TGCAGCGTCGCCGGAAGGATGAGAAACACTGAAGCTTTCTTT.

Only a few counts were recorded for this clone. The V gene is TRBV2, the J gene TRBJ1-1; D ambiguous. The CDR3 is 13 amino acids. Germline CDR1 SNHLY, CDR2 FYNNEI. The ends were cut back, 7 bases at V and 0 bases at J, with 9 bases in the middle. The CDR3 region has the DNA TGTGCCAGCACCCTTGAGGTGAACACTGAAGCTTTCTTT. It codes for CASTLEVNTEAFF.

This clone was counted between two and nine times. Other DNA sequences within the sample encode an identical CDR3. The gene calls are TRBV6-5 and TRBJ1-2, with 8 bases aligning to TRBD1. The CDR3 runs 14 residues. With 0 bases clipped from V and 5 bases from J, the junction kept 2 bases outside the gene matches. Germline CDR1 and CDR2: MNHEY and SVGAGI. As DNA, the CDR3 is TGTGCCAGCAGTTACTCGCGACAGGGGTATGGCTACACCTTC. This translates into CASSYSRQGYGYTF.